This T cell receptor (beta chain) is from a study of shared clonotypes between healthy human individuals. Overall study findings and caveats: A reduction in generation probabilities was seen for non-shared clonotypes relative to those shared by all four donors. Represented genetic and exposure-history diversity was restricted by having few donors. When naive CD4 clonotypes were compared across four donors, approximately 5% were shared.

The assay used deep level. This table comes from immunoSEQ multiplex PCR, and its TCRdb copy is limited to in-frame clones, with some not included. The profile covers 2 million to 2.5 million clones, with less than 95% appearing a single time and 0.37% taken by the ten largest. Trimming pared 6 bases from V and 6 bases from J, leaving 15 bases between. There are 14 residues in the CDR3. CDR1 is KGHSH, CDR2 LQKENI, per germline. Regarding this clone: No antigen is known for it.

The J gene is TRBJ2-1, the V gene TRBV18; tentative D call: TRBD1 (6 bases). Sequencing was done on a sample of naive CD4+ T cells from PBMCs. The subset: CD45RA+ positively selected. The sequence came from a man aged 18-30 years in good health. Some clones in this sample may be carry-over from other donors' samples. CDR3 region: CASSPNGQPNEQFF. Written as DNA, the CDR3 is TGTGCCAGCTCTCCGAACGGACAGCCCAATGAGCAGTTCTTC. Complete variable domain (other parts from reference TRBV18 and TRBJ2-1): NAGVMQNPRHLVRRRGQEARLRCSPMKGHSHVYWYRQLPEEGLKFMVYLQKENIIDESGMPKERFSAEFPKEGPSILRIQQVVRGDSAAYFCASSPNGQPNEQFFGPGTRLTVL.